Each of the 6 T cell receptor beta chains below was sequenced from the same sample in a study of Graves' ophthalmopathy and Graves' hyperthyroidism. RNA transcripts served as template for amplifying TCR beta CDR3 sequences. In the first round, RT-PCR was carried out with HTBI primers, and a multiplex PCR formed the second round. Each CDR3 protein is one row after TCRdb ran MiXCR on the multiplex PCR reads. The sample has more than 1,000,000 distinct CDR3 sequences; less than 45% are singletons. The sample comprised peripheral blood or thyroid tissue (not recorded which). These receptors were taken from an adult man with Graves' hyperthyroidism.

The chain is built from TRBV20-1 and TRBJ1-2, with TRBD1 matching 7 bases. Germline assignment: CDR1 DFQATT and CDR2 SNEGSKA (reference sequence). This CDR3 is 16 amino acids long. V dropped 0 bases and J dropped 3; count of bases not matched to a gene: 10. This chain's CDR3 is CSARDRRRGQYYGYTF. The CDR3 region has the DNA TGCAGTGCTAGAGACCGTCGGAGGGGGCAGTACTATGGCTACACCTTC.

Regarding this clonotype: A read error is likely, as this CDR3 ends without the conserved phenylalanine or tryptophan. The limits of the CDR3 on the DNA are not certain, so only TCRdb's listed CDR3 is given. V gene TRBV2 combines with J gene TRBJ1-6; the table gives TRBD1 as D, unverified against the DNA. Germline assignment: CDR1 SNHLY and CDR2 FYNNEI. A total of 9 residues make up the CDR3, ends included. Here the CDR3 reads CASSLGPSS.

The chain links TRBV7-3 to TRBJ2-2; 9 nucleotides match TRBD2. The germline V gene encodes CDR1 SGHTA and CDR2 FQGTGA. The CDR3 is 17 residues long. J gave up 3 bases and V 4 bases, and 9 bases lay outside the gene matches. The CDR3 sequence is CASSSTPLAGYTGELFF. The CDR3 DNA sequence: TGTGCCAGCAGCTCCACTCCCCTAGCGGGATACACCGGGGAGCTGTTTTTT. Using reference TRBV7-3 and TRBJ2-2 for the parts outside the CDR3, the full variable domain is GAGVSQTPSNKVTEKGKYVELRCDPISGHTALYWYRQSLGQGPEFLIYFQGTGAADDSGLPNDRFFAVRPEGSVSTLKIQRTERGDSAVYLCASSSTPLAGYTGELFFGEGSRLTVL.

This clonotype was detected many times. This sequence joins TRBV20-1 and TRBJ1-2, with D maybe TRBD1 (5 bases). CDR1 and CDR2 from the germline V gene are DFQATT and SNEGSKA (reference sequence). The CDR3 has 12 residues. CDR3 sequence: CIKARQNYGYTF. The CDR3 DNA sequence: TGCATCAAGGCCAGACAGAACTATGGCTACACCTTC.

The CDR3 region has the DNA TGTGCCAGCAGTTTACAGGCGGGTCAGCCCCAGCATTTT. Translating it yields CASSLQAGQPQHF. The J gene is TRBJ1-5, the V gene TRBV6-2 or TRBV6-3, with a weak D call TRBD1 (5 bases). The CDR3 has 13 amino acids. V was cut by 4 bases and J by 6 bases, with 10 bases left in between. Germline lookup yields CDR1 MNHEY and CDR2 SVGEGT.

For this clonotype: It may be a read error: a sequence one base away is much more abundant. The chain joins TRBV20-1 to TRBJ1-2, with 7 nucleotides matching TRBD1. Germline assignment: CDR1 DFQATT and CDR2 SNEGSKA (reference sequence). The CDR3 has 15 amino acids. CDR3 sequence (DNA): TGCAGTGCCAAGAGGGGGCGAGGGGTTAACTATGGCGACACCTTC. This translates into CSAKRGRGVNYGDTF.